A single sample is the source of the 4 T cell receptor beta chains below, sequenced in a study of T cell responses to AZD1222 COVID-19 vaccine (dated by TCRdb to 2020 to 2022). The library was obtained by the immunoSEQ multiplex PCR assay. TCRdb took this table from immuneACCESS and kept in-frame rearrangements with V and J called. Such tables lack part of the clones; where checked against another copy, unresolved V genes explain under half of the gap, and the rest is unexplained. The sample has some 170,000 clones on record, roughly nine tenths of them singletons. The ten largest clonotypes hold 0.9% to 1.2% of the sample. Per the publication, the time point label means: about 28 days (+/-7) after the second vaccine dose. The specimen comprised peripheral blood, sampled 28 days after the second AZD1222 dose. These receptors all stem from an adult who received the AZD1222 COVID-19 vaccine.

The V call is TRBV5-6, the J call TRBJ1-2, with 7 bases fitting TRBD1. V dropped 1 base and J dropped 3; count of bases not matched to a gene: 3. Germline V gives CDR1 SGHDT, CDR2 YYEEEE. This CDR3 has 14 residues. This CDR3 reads CASSLRGLYYGYTF. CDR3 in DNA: TGTGCCAGCAGCTTGAGGGGGCTCTACTATGGCTACACCTTC. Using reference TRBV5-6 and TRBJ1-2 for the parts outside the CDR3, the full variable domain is DAGVTQSPTHLIKTRGQQVTLRCSPKSGHDTVSWYQQALGQGPQFIFQYYEEEERQRGNFPDRFSGHQFPNYSSELNVNALLLGDSALYLCASSLRGLYYGYTFGSGTRLTVV.

CDR3 DNA sequence: TGTGCCAGCAGTTTTATGAACACTGAAGCTTTCTTT. Translated, it gives CASSFMNTEAFF. The chain has TRBV6-5 and TRBJ1-1; D gene uncertain. Germline CDR1 is MNHEY and CDR2 is SVGAGI. Trimming removed 4 bases from V and 0 bases from J, with 3 bases in between. The CDR3 consists of 12 residues.

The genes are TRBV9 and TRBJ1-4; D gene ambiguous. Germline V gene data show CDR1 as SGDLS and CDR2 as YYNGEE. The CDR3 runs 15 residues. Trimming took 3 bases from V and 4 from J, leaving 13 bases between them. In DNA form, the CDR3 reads TGTGCCAGCAGCGATAGACACGAGGTTAATGAAAAACTGTTTTTT. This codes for CASSDRHEVNEKLFF.

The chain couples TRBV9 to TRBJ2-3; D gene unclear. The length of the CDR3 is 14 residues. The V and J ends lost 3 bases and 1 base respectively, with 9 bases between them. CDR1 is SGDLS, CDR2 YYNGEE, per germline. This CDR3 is CASSAGPGTDTQYF. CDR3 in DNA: TGTGCCAGCAGCGCGGGCCCGGGCACAGATACGCAGTATTTT.